Presented here are 12 T cell receptor beta chains from one specimen sequenced in a study of cytomegalovirus exposure and HLA in healthy donors. The PCR ran on 60 Vbeta and 13 Jbeta primers. Repertoires were generated with immunoSEQ multiplex PCR, while TCRdb's copy carries only in-frame clones and drops some. The sample lists more than 110,000 clones, about 80% occurring once. The specimen was PBMCs. These receptors all stem from a man between 25 and 39 years old in good health and CMV-seronegative.

J is TRBJ2-7 and V is TRBV15; TRBD1 matches 9 bases. This CDR3 has 15 amino acids. From germline, CDR1 is LNHNV and CDR2 YYDKDF (reference sequence). J was trimmed by 2 bases and V by 8 bases; bases with no gene match: 10. The CDR3: CATGPSGQGTYEQYF. The CDR3 nucleotides read TGTGCCACCGGACCTTCGGGACAGGGAACCTACGAGCAGTACTTC. The entire variable domain, with the rest obtained from reference TRBV15 and TRBJ2-7, is as follows: DAMVIQNPRYQVTQFGKPVTLSCSQTLNHNVMYWYQQKSSQAPKLLFHYYDKDFNNEADTPDNFQSRRPNTSFCFLDIRSPGLGDTAMYLCATGPSGQGTYEQYFGPGTRLTVT.

The rearrangement uses TRBV5-1 and TRBJ2-7, with TRBD1 identical over 7 bases. The J segment lost 3 bases and the V segment lost 4 bases, leaving 4 bases of the junction unmatched. The CDR3 spans 13 residues. Germline CDR1 SGHRS, CDR2 YFSETQ. The CDR3, as DNA: TGCGCCAGCAGCCTCGGGACAGTCTACGAGCAGTACTTC. Its protein is CASSLGTVYEQYF.

The chain's CDR3 is CATLVTGRSSYEQYF. Here the CDR3 DNA reads TGTGCCACCCTCGTCACAGGCAGAAGCTCCTACGAGCAGTACTTC. The rearrangement links TRBV6-6 to TRBJ2-7; a possible D gene is TRBD1 (5 bases). Germline lookup yields CDR1 MNHNY and CDR2 SVGAGI (reference sequence). The CDR3 sequence is 15 residues long. Trimming cost V 10 bases and J 0 bases, with 19 bases left between them.

The V gene is TRBV10-3, the J gene TRBJ2-7, with TRBD2 matching over 10 bases. The CDR3 contains 15 residues. Germline lookup yields CDR1 ENHRY and CDR2 SYGVKD. Trimming removed 0 bases from V and 7 bases from J; junction bases left unmatched: 6. The CDR3 sequence: CAISESAGGLGEQYF. In DNA, the CDR3 is TGTGCCATCAGTGAGTCAGCGGGAGGGTTGGGTGAGCAGTACTTC.

This clone was found a few times. This chain joins TRBV6-4 and TRBJ1-2, with D hard to call. Between the trimmed V and J ends, which lost 0 bases and 7 bases, there was a span of 6 bases. CDR1 is MRHNA, CDR2 SNTAGT, per germline. This CDR3 comprises 12 residues. CDR3 protein: CASSDSQCGYTF. The CDR3 DNA sequence: TGTGCCAGCAGTGACTCTCAGTGTGGCTACACCTTC.

This clone has more than one count but fewer than ten. The chain employs TRBV6-5 and TRBJ1-1, with 8 bases identical to TRBD1. The germline V gene has CDR1 MNHEY and CDR2 SVGAGI. This CDR3 contains 15 residues. Trimming cost V 6 bases and J 7 bases; bases outside gene matches: 13. CDR3 region: CASSPGAGGADEAFF. CDR3 DNA sequence: TGTGCCAGCAGCCCCGGGGCAGGGGGCGCGGATGAAGCTTTCTTT.

V is TRBV28 and J is TRBJ1-3, with TRBD1 as a possible D gene (5 bases). V lost 4 bases and J lost 4, with 29 bases in between. CDR3 length equals 20 residues. Germline assignment: CDR1 MDHEN and CDR2 SYDVKM. CDR3 nucleotides: TGTGCCAGCAGTTCGCCGGGGGAAGGCAGTGGCTGGCTGGGGGGAAACACCATATATTTT. It encodes CASSSPGEGSGWLGGNTIYF.

The rearrangement joins TRBV4-1 to TRBJ2-5; 9 bases agree with TRBD2. Germline V lookup: CDR1 MGHRA, CDR2 YSYEKL. This CDR3 comprises 20 residues. V was pared by 2 bases and J by 5 bases, with 21 bases of the junction left unmatched. The CDR3 DNA sequence: TGCGCCAGCAGCCAAACCCGCCACCGCCAGCGGGAGGAGTCACGGGAGACCCAGTACTTC. Translation gives CASSQTRHRQREESRETQYF.

V usage is TRBV15 and J usage is TRBJ2-5; tentatively, D is TRBD2 (5 bases). This CDR3 spans 12 amino acids. V gave up 0 bases and J gave up 9 bases, with 8 bases separating them. The germline CDR1 and CDR2 sequences are LNHNV and YYDKDF (reference sequence). CDR3 DNA: TGTGCCACCAGCAGAGATCCGGAGGCCCAGTACTTC. Residues: CATSRDPEAQYF.

V usage is TRBV5-1 and J usage is TRBJ2-1; TRBD2 agrees at 13 bases. V trimming: 0 bases; J trimming: 7 bases; junction bases outside the gene matches: 7. Germline CDR1 reads SGHRS; CDR2 reads YFSETQ. The CDR3 spans 17 residues. As DNA, the CDR3 is TGCGCCAGCAGCTTGGGGACTAGCGGGAGCGGTAGAAATGAGCAGTTCTTC. Residues: CASSLGTSGSGRNEQFF.

V and J are TRBV7-3 and TRBJ2-2; tentative D call: TRBD2 (5 bases). The CDR3 length is 17 residues. Germline values: CDR1 SGHTA, CDR2 FQGTGA. V lost 5 bases, J lost 6 bases, and 22 bases lay in between. The CDR3 DNA is TGTGCCAGCAGCGCCCCGGGGTTTTTGGGGTTTCCCGGGGAGCTGTTTTTT. Amino acids: CASSAPGFLGFPGELFF. The full variable domain, in which reference TRBV7-3 and TRBJ2-2 provide the parts outside the CDR3, is GAGVSQTPSNKVTEKGKYVELRCDPISGHTALYWYRQSLGQGPEFLIYFQGTGAADDSGLPNDRFFAVRPEGSVSTLKIQRTERGDSAVYLCASSAPGFLGFPGELFFGEGSRLTVL.

This rearrangement joins TRBV6-1 to TRBJ1-2; 7 bases map to TRBD1. The V gene end was trimmed by 6 bases and the J gene end by 6 bases; junction bases not matched to a gene: 4. Germline V gives CDR1 MNHNS, CDR2 SASEGT. The CDR3 totals 12 residues. CDR3 protein: CASRGTVHGYTF. The CDR3 nucleotides are TGTGCCAGCAGGGGGACAGTTCATGGCTACACCTTC.